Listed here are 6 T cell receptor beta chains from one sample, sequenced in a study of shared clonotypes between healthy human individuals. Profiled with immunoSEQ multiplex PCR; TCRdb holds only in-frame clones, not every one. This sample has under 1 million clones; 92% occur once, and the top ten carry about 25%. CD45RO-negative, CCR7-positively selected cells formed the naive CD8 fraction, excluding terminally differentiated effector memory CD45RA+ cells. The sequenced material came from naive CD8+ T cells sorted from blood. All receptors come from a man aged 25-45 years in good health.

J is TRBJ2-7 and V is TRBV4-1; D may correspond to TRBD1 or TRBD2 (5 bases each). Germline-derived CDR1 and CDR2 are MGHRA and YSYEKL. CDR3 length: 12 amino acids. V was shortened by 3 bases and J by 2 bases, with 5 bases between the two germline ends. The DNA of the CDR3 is TGCGCCAGCAGCCAGGGGGCCTACGAGCAGTACTTC. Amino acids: CASSQGAYEQYF.

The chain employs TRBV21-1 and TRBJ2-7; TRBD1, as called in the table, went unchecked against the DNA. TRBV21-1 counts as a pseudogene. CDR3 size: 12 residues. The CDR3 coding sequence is TGTGCCAGCAGCCCAGGATCCTACGAGCAGTACTTC. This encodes CASSPGSYEQYF.

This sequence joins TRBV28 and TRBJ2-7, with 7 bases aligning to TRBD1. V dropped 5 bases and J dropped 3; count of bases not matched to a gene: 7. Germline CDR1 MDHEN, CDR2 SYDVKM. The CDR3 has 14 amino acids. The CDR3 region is CASSPSTGLYEQYF. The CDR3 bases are TGTGCCAGCAGTCCGTCGACAGGGCTCTACGAGCAGTACTTC. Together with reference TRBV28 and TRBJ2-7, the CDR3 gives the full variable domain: DVKVTQSSRYLVKRTGEKVFLECVQDMDHENMFWYRQDPGLGLRLIYFSYDVKMKEKGDIPEGYSVSREKKERFSLILESASTNQTSMYLCASSPSTGLYEQYFGPGTRLTVT.

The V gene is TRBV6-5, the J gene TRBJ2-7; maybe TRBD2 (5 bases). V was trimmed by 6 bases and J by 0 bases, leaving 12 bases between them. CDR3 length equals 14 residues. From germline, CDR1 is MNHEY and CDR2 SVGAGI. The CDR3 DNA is TGTGCCAGCAGAGAGTTGGCGGGCTCCTACGAGCAGTACTTC. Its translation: CASRELAGSYEQYF.

The CDR3 nucleotides read TGCGCCAGCAGCTTGGAGGGACAGGGTTACGAGCAGTACTTC. It encodes CASSLEGQGYEQYF. The V gene is TRBV5-1, the J gene TRBJ2-7; 9 positions match TRBD1. CDR3 size: 14 residues. V trimming: 0 bases; J trimming: 4 bases; junction bases outside the gene matches: 2. The germline V gene has CDR1 SGHRS and CDR2 YFSETQ.

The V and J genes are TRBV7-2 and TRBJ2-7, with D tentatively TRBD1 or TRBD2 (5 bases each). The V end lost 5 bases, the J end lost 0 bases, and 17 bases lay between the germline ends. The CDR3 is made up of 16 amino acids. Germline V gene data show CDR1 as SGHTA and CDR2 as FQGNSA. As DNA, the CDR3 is TGTGCCAGCAGCGGTTTTGGACGGGACCGCTCCTACGAGCAGTACTTC. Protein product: CASSGFGRDRSYEQYF.